This TCR beta chain was observed in a study of blood T cells in healthy people across ages. Trimming took 6 bases from V and 8 from J, leaving 16 bases between them. CDR1 ENHRY and CDR2 SYGVKD come from the germline V gene. The CDR3 is made up of 13 amino acids. It was with a sample-barcoded 5' primer and a J-beta primer mix that a second PCR of about 6 to 11 cycles was run. TCRdb reprocessed the 5' RACE reads via MiXCR and lists one record per CDR3 protein. The data hold around 1,600,000 distinct CDR3 sequences, with approximately 43% observed a single time. The rearrangement uses TRBV10-3 and TRBJ1-2; D uncertain. The source material was blood. This TCR derives from a woman between 18 and 30 years old in good health. The CDR3 DNA reads TGTGCCATCAGCCGTTATAATTACGAAGGCTACACCTTC. This encodes CAISRYNYEGYTF.